This T cell receptor beta chain was obtained from a study of T-cell reconstitution after alpha-beta-depleted transplantation in children. Overall study results and limits: Among T cells one year after transplant, newly produced cells accounted for most counts and diversity. Roughly two months post-transplant, alpha-beta T cells reportedly originated from several hundred graft clones that had expanded. From surviving recipient T cells and thymic progenitors came the high day-60 TCRbeta diversity observed in some patients.

Notes on this clonotype: What it binds is unknown.

This CDR3 comprises 21 residues. Preparation of the TCRbeta library used unique molecular identifiers. TCRdb re-called the PCR reads with MiXCR, one entry per CDR3 protein. Counted here are 200,000 to 250,000 distinct CDR3 sequences, 11% occurring once; the ten biggest clones make up approximately 30%. The starting material was PBMCs, obtained before TCRalphabeta/CD19-depleted stem cell transplant. This TCR was sampled from a child less than two years old with acute myeloid leukemia, due to receive a stem cell transplant. This chain uses TRBV21-1 with TRBJ2-1; the listed D gene, TRBD1, was not tested against the DNA. TRBV21-1 is noted as a pseudogene. The CDR3 region has the DNA TGTGCCAGCAGCAACACGGGGTGTCGAAAGGGACAGCCGTTTTCCTACAATGAGCAGTTCTTC. Encoded protein: CASSNTGCRKGQPFSYNEQFF.